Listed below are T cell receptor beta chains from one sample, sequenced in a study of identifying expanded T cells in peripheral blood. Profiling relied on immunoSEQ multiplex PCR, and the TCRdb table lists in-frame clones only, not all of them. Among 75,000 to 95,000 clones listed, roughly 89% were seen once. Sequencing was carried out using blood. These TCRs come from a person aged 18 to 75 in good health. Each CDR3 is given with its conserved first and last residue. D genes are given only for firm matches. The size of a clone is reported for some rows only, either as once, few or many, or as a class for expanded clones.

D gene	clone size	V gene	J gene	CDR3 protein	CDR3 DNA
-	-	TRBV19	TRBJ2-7	CASSIGPGAYEQYF	TGTGCCAGTAGTATAGGGCCAGGGGCCTACGAGCAGTACTTC
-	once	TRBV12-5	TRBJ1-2	CASGLEGHYGYTF	TGTGCTAGTGGTTTGGAAGGACACTATGGCTACACCTTC
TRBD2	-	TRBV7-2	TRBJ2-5	CASSIGLAGGRGTQYF	TGTGCCAGCAGCATCGGACTAGCGGGGGGCCGGGGGACCCAGTACTTC
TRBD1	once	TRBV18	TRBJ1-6	CASSPGQARNSPLHF	TGTGCCAGCTCCCCTGGACAGGCTAGAAATTCACCCCTCCACTTT
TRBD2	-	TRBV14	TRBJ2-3	CASSQGTSGGDTQYF	TGTGCCAGCAGCCAAGGGACTAGCGGGGGAGATACGCAGTATTTT
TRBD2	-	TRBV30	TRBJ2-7	CAWSATSGVNSQYF	TGTGCCTGGAGTGCGACTAGCGGGGTAAACTCACAGTACTTC
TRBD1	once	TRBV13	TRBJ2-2	CASSSRTGEILGTGELFF	TGTGCCAGCAGCTCCAGGACAGGGGAGATTTTAGGGACCGGGGAGCTGTTTTTT
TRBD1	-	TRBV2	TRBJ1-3	CASGRGRGNTIYF	TGTGCCAGCGGCAGGGGGCGCGGAAACACCATATATTTT
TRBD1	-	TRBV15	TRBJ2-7	CATSRDPGQGRSEQYF	TGTGCCACCAGCAGAGATCCCGGACAGGGTAGGAGCGAGCAGTACTTC
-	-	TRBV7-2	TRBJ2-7	CASSLGPGSSYEQYF	TGTGCCAGCAGCTTAGGTCCAGGGAGCTCCTACGAGCAGTACTTC
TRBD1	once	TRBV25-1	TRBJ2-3	CASSDPSGGPADTQYF	TGTGCCAGCAGTGATCCGTCAGGGGGCCCCGCAGATACGCAGTATTTT
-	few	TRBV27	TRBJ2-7	CASSFMVPVGGEQYF	TGTGCCAGCAGTTTTATGGTCCCCGTCGGCGGCGAGCAGTACTTC
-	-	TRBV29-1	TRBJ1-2	CSGGLPGTGGYTF	TGCAGCGGCGGACTCCCCGGGACGGGGGGCTACACCTTC
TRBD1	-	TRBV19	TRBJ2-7	CASSTQGARYEQYF	TGTGCCAGTAGTACCCAGGGGGCTCGGTACGAGCAGTACTTC
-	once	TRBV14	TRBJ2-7	CASSQVGDRTYEQYF	TGTGCCAGCAGCCAAGTTGGTGACAGGACCTACGAGCAGTACTTC
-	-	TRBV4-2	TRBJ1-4	CASSLGGQREEKLFF	TGTGCCAGCAGCCTTGGGGGGCAAAGAGAAGAAAAACTGTTTTTT
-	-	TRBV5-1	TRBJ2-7	CASSLRESSYEQYF	TGCGCCAGCAGCTTGCGGGAAAGCTCCTACGAGCAGTACTTC
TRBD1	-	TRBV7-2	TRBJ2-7	CASSFPGQGFYEQYF	TGTGCCAGCAGCTTTCCGGGACAGGGTTTCTACGAGCAGTACTTC
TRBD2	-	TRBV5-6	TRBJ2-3	CASSLAGTSVTDTQYF	TGTGCCAGCAGCTTGGCCGGGACTAGCGTCACAGATACGCAGTATTTT
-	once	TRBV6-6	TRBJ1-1	CASSYSDYTEAFF	TGTGCCAGCAGTTACTCGGATTACACTGAAGCTTTCTTT
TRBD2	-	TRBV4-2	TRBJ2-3	CASSQEEGGPSDTQYF	TGTGCCAGCAGCCAAGAGGAGGGAGGGCCCTCAGATACGCAGTATTTT
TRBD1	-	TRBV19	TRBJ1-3	CASSTRTGGNTIYF	TGTGCCAGTAGTACCCGGACAGGGGGAAACACCATATATTTT
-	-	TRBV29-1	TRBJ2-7	CSVVGKQYEQYF	TGCAGCGTCGTCGGAAAGCAATACGAGCAGTACTTC
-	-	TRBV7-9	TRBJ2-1	CASSSGQYNEQFF	TGTGCCAGCAGCTCGGGACAATACAATGAGCAGTTCTTC
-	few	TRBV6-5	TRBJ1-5	CASSYSRWNQPQHF	TGTGCCAGCAGTTACAGCAGATGGAATCAGCCCCAGCATTTT
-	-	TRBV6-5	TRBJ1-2	CASSPRRTSNYGYTF	TGTGCCAGCAGTCCCAGACGGACATCGAACTATGGCTACACCTTC
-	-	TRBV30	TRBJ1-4	CAWSKGEASKLFF	TGTGCCTGGAGCAAAGGGGAGGCCTCCAAACTGTTTTTT
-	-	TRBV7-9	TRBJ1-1	CASSLVARDTEAFF	TGTGCCAGCAGCTTAGTGGCCAGAGATACTGAAGCTTTCTTT
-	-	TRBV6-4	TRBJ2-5	CAAPNRETQYF	TGTGCCGCTCCCAATCGGGAGACCCAGTACTTC
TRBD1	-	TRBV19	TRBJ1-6	CASSDRENSPLHF	TGTGCCAGTAGTGACAGGGAAAATTCACCCCTCCACTTT
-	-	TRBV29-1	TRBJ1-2	CSVDARNYGYTF	TGCAGCGTTGACGCCAGAAACTATGGCTACACCTTC
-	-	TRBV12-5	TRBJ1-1	CASAQGGEAFF	TGTGCTAGTGCTCAGGGAGGTGAAGCTTTCTTT
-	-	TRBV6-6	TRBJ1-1	CASSYGGSTEAFF	TGTGCCAGCAGTTACGGGGGTAGTACTGAAGCTTTCTTT
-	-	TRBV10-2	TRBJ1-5	CASSEQDLWGSQHF	TGCGCCAGCAGTGAGCAGGATTTATGGGGGTCCCAGCATTTT
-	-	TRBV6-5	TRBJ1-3	CASSPGGDSGNTIYF	TGTGCCAGCAGCCCCGGGGGAGACTCTGGAAACACCATATATTTT
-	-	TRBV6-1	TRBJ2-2	CASRRIGVGELFF	TGTGCCAGCAGGAGAATAGGGGTCGGGGAGCTGTTTTTT
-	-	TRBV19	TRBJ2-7	CASTTGSGYEQYF	TGTGCCAGTACAACGGGGAGCGGCTACGAGCAGTACTTC
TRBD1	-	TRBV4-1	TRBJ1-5	CASSHPGGAGNQPQHF	TGCGCCAGCAGCCACCCAGGGGGCGCCGGCAATCAGCCCCAGCATTTT
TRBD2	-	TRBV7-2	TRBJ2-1	CASSLAFLAGSGGSEQFF	TGTGCCAGCAGCTTAGCGTTCCTAGCGGGATCCGGGGGTAGTGAGCAGTTCTTC
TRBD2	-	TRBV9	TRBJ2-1	CASSGLAGRSYNEQFF	TGTGCCAGCAGCGGACTAGCGGGTCGCTCCTACAATGAGCAGTTCTTC
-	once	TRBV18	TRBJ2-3	CASSSRGIDTQYF	TGTGCCAGCTCTTCTAGGGGAATAGATACGCAGTATTTT
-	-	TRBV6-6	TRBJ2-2	CASSLRTIRETGELFF	TGTGCCAGCAGTCTCCGGACCATCCGGGAAACCGGGGAGCTGTTTTTT
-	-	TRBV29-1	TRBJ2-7	CSVTKGSSYEQYF	TGCAGCGTTACCAAGGGGAGCTCCTACGAGCAGTACTTC
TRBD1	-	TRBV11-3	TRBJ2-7	CASSPRTGLSYEQYF	TGTGCCAGCAGCCCGCGGACAGGTCTCTCCTACGAGCAGTACTTC
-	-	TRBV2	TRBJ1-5	CATGKEGQNQPQHF	TGTGCTACTGGGAAGGAGGGGCAGAATCAGCCCCAGCATTTT
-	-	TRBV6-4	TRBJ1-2	CASSELGRYYGYTF	TGTGCCAGCAGTGAATTGGGCAGATACTATGGCTACACCTTC
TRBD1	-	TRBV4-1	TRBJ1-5	CASSQGDRVGNQPQHF	TGCGCCAGCAGCCAAGGAGACAGGGTCGGCAATCAGCCCCAGCATTTT
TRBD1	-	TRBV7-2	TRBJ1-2	CASSLDRGNYGYTF	TGTGCCAGCAGCTTGGACAGGGGGAACTATGGCTACACCTTC
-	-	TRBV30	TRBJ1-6	CAWSHRSNSPLHF	TGTGCCTGGAGCCATAGGTCCAATTCACCCCTCCACTTT
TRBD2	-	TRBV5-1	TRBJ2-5	CASTRGASGVQETQYF	TGCGCCAGCACCCGGGGGGCTAGCGGGGTGCAAGAGACCCAGTACTTC
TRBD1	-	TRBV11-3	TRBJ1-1	CASSNRRGLATEAFF	TGTGCCAGCAGCAACCGCAGGGGGCTCGCCACTGAAGCTTTCTTT
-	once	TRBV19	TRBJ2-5	CASSMAVKETQYF	TGTGCCAGTAGTATGGCGGTAAAGGAGACCCAGTACTTC
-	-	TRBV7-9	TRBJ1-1	CASSLRQNTEAFF	TGTGCCAGCAGCTTAAGACAGAACACTGAAGCTTTCTTT
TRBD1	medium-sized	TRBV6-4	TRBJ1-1	CASSDGQGATEAFF	TGTGCCAGCAGTGACGGACAGGGGGCCACTGAAGCTTTCTTT
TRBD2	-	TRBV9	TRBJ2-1	CASSAPSGGAGEQFF	TGTGCCAGCAGCGCACCTAGCGGGGGGGCCGGTGAGCAGTTCTTC